The 26 T cell receptor beta chains presented below share a single source sample, sequenced in a study of blood T cell repertoires in COVID-19. The table came from immunoSEQ multiplex PCR; TCRdb's copy has only in-frame clones and leaves some out. The data hold some 170,000 clones, with roughly 87% observed a single time. The specimen was PBMCs or T cells enriched from blood (not recorded which). The source of these receptors is a human donor with acute COVID-19. The donor label of this sample is uncertain.

The rearrangement links TRBV18 to TRBJ2-7; 9 bases fit TRBD1. Germline V gene lookup returns CDR1 KGHSH and CDR2 LQKENI. Trimming removed 6 bases from V and 5 bases from J; junction bases left unmatched: 8. The CDR3 length is 14 residues. CDR3 sequence reads: CASSRGQGIDEQYF. The DNA for the CDR3 is TGTGCCAGCTCTAGGGGACAGGGAATAGACGAGCAGTACTTC. The variable domain in full, completed from reference TRBV18 and TRBJ2-7, reads NAGVMQNPRHLVRRRGQEARLRCSPMKGHSHVYWYRQLPEEGLKFMVYLQKENIIDESGMPKERFSAEFPKEGPSILRIQQVVRGDSAAYFCASSRGQGIDEQYFGPGTRLTVT.

This chain connects TRBV12-1 to TRBJ1-5; the table's D call TRBD1 went unverified against the DNA. TRBV12-1 is a known pseudogene. CDR3 size: 14 residues. This chain's CDR3 is CASSFPDTNQPQHF. CDR3 nucleotides: TGTGCCAGCAGCTTTCCGGACACAAATCAGCCCCAGCATTTT.

The rearrangement links TRBV6-5 to TRBJ1-5; 7 positions match TRBD1. The CDR3 runs 14 residues. Germline V gene lookup returns CDR1 MNHEY and CDR2 SVGAGI. The junction had 11 bases not matched to a gene; V was cut back by 11 bases and J by 4 bases. CDR3 loop: CAAGAGGQNQPQHF. The CDR3 DNA sequence: TGTGCCGCCGGGGCGGGGGGACAGAATCAGCCCCAGCATTTT.

This sequence joins TRBV5-1 and TRBJ2-3; weak D call: TRBD2 (5 bases). With 1 base removed from V and 4 bases from J, the gap between germline ends came to 16 bases. The CDR3 spans 16 residues. CDR1 SGHRS and CDR2 YFSETQ come from the germline V gene. CDR3 loop: CASSLRGEVASDTQYF. The CDR3 nucleotides read TGCGCCAGCAGCTTGCGGGGAGAAGTTGCTTCAGATACGCAGTATTTT.

The chain is built from TRBV5-6 and TRBJ1-2; unclear D gene. Germline V gene lookup returns CDR1 SGHDT and CDR2 YYEEEE. V shed 0 bases and J shed 7 bases, with 16 bases lying between them. The CDR3 runs to 15 residues. CDR3 DNA sequence: TGTGCCAGCAGCTTGGGTCGTAATCGCCCCGGTGGCTACACCTTC. This gives the protein CASSLGRNRPGGYTF.

The V gene is TRBV5-6, the J gene TRBJ1-2, with TRBD1 as a possible D gene (6 bases). This CDR3 has 13 residues. Germline CDR1 and CDR2: SGHDT and YYEEEE. Trimming took off 4 bases at V and 7 bases at J, with 14 bases between the two ends. The CDR3 loop is CASSHTGRGGYTF. In nucleotides, the CDR3 is TGTGCCAGCAGCCACACAGGGAGGGGTGGCTACACCTTC. The full variable domain, in which reference TRBV5-6 and TRBJ1-2 provide the parts outside the CDR3, is DAGVTQSPTHLIKTRGQQVTLRCSPKSGHDTVSWYQQALGQGPQFIFQYYEEEERQRGNFPDRFSGHQFPNYSSELNVNALLLGDSALYLCASSHTGRGGYTFGSGTRLTVV.

This sequence joins TRBV5-1 and TRBJ2-7; D gene uncertain. Germline values: CDR1 SGHRS, CDR2 YFSETQ. Trimming removed 4 bases at V and 7 bases at J, with 9 bases between. The CDR3 has 11 residues. CDR3 residues: CASSAAVEQYF. CDR3 DNA sequence: TGCGCCAGCAGCGCTGCGGTGGAGCAGTACTTC.

This chain joins TRBV2 and TRBJ2-3, with D possibly being TRBD2 (6 bases). The ends were cut back, 4 bases at V and 6 bases at J, with 26 bases in the middle. This CDR3 is built from 18 residues. Germline V gene lookup returns CDR1 SNHLY and CDR2 FYNNEI. CDR3 region: CASSAHGPVNGGSDTQYF. The CDR3 region has the DNA TGTGCCAGCAGTGCCCACGGCCCGGTGAACGGGGGATCGGATACGCAGTATTTT.

This chain's CDR3 is CASSYAGPRYQETQYF. The DNA for the CDR3 is TGTGCCAGCAGTTACGCGGGGCCTAGGTACCAAGAGACCCAGTACTTC. The genes are TRBV27 and TRBJ2-5, with TRBD2 as a possible D gene (6 bases). The V gene's germline CDR1 is MNHEY and CDR2 SMNVEV (reference sequence). The CDR3 sequence is 16 residues long. The ends were cut back, 4 bases at V and 0 bases at J, with 15 bases in the middle.

The chain combines TRBV6-1 with TRBJ1-1, with D tentatively TRBD1 (6 bases). V lost 3 bases and J 1 base, leaving 12 bases between the germline ends. This CDR3 comprises 15 residues. Per the germline V gene, CDR1 is MNHNS and CDR2 is SASEGT. CDR3 DNA sequence: TGTGCCAGCAGTGATTCCGGGACACCGAACACTGAAGCTTTCTTT. The encoded protein is CASSDSGTPNTEAFF.

V usage is TRBV5-4 and J usage is TRBJ1-1, with 7 bases fitting TRBD1. CDR1 and CDR2 (germline): SGHNT, YYREEE (reference sequence). The V segment lost 0 bases and the J segment 3 bases; nucleotides outside the gene matches: 2. This CDR3 is built from 14 residues. The CDR3 here is CASSLVGTDTEAFF. The DNA of the CDR3 is TGTGCCAGCAGCTTGGTTGGGACAGACACTGAAGCTTTCTTT.

J is TRBJ2-5 and V is TRBV10-3, with 9 positions matching TRBD2. With V trimmed by 5 bases and J by 4 bases, 5 bases remained unmatched. The CDR3 runs to 14 residues. Germline V gene data show CDR1 as ENHRY and CDR2 as SYGVKD. The CDR3 loop reads CAISLAGEGETQYF. Here the CDR3 DNA reads TGTGCCATCAGTTTAGCGGGGGAGGGAGAGACCCAGTACTTC.

The chain has TRBV9 and TRBJ2-7, with TRBD1 matching over 8 bases. Germline values: CDR1 SGDLS, CDR2 YYNGEE. This CDR3 region has 13 residues. The trim removed 0 bases at V and 11 bases at J, leaving 7 bases unmatched. The CDR3 region is CASSVGDRGVEYF. The CDR3 DNA sequence: TGTGCCAGCAGCGTAGGTGACAGGGGAGTAGAGTACTTC.

V usage is TRBV25-1 and J usage is TRBJ2-2; weak D call: TRBD2 (6 bases). Germline CDR1 and CDR2: MGHDK and SYGVNS. V dropped 2 bases and J dropped 4 bases, with 8 bases sitting between them. The CDR3 is made up of 14 amino acids. The CDR3 reads CASSELGGTGELFF. The CDR3 nucleotides read TGTGCCAGCAGTGAACTGGGAGGCACCGGGGAGCTGTTTTTT.

Regarding this clone: The sample holds other DNA sequences that translate to the same CDR3. The V call is TRBV5-1, the J call TRBJ2-2, with TRBD1 matching 9 bases. The CDR3 consists of 16 residues. J was trimmed by 5 bases and V by 0 bases; bases with no gene match: 5. Per germline, CDR1 SGHRS and CDR2 YFSETQ. CDR3 DNA: TGCGCCAGCAGCTTGGTCGGAGGACAGGGGACCGGGGAGCTGTTTTTT. This translates into CASSLVGGQGTGELFF.

The gene calls are TRBV11-2 and TRBJ1-2; the match to TRBD1 covers 9 bases. The V gene's germline CDR1 is SGHAT and CDR2 FQNNGV. V trimming: 4 bases; J trimming: 8 bases; junction bases outside the gene matches: 8. This CDR3 has 14 amino acids. In nucleotides, the CDR3 is TGTGCCAGCAGCTCGGACAGGGGTATTCGGGGCTACACCTTC. Translation gives CASSSDRGIRGYTF.

CDR3 coding DNA: TGTGCCAGCAGCCAAGATGCAAGGGGAGGCTACACCTTC. Its protein is CASSQDARGGYTF. The genes are TRBV3-1 (or the pseudogene TRBV3-2) and TRBJ1-2; D is possibly TRBD1 (5 bases). Germline CDR1 is LGHDT and CDR2 is YNNKEL (reference sequence). CDR3 length: 13 amino acids. The V end was cut by 0 bases, the J end by 8 bases, with 10 bases between.

The chain is built from TRBV28 and TRBJ1-3; no reliable D call. V lost 2 bases to trimming and J lost 4 bases, with 12 bases between them. The length of the CDR3 is 15 residues. CDR1 is MDHEN, CDR2 SYDVKM, per germline. The CDR3 nucleotides read TGTGCCAGCAGTTTAAGTCCCGGGAGGGGAAACACCATATATTTT. This sequence encodes CASSLSPGRGNTIYF.

This chain links TRBV5-1 with TRBJ1-1; D may be TRBD1 (5 bases). The CDR3 totals 13 residues. Germline V gene data show CDR1 as SGHRS and CDR2 as YFSETQ. The V and J ends lost 4 bases and 2 bases respectively, with 9 bases between them. Written as DNA, the CDR3 is TGCGCCAGCAGCCCGACAGCAAACACTGAAGCTTTCTTT. Residues: CASSPTANTEAFF. Full variable domain (outside the CDR3, taken from reference TRBV5-1 and TRBJ1-1): KAGVTQTPRYLIKTRGQQVTLSCSPISGHRSVSWYQQTPGQGLQFLFEYFSETQRNKGNFPGRFSGRQFSNSRSEMNVSTLELGDSALYLCASSPTANTEAFFGQGTRLTVV.

The V and J genes are TRBV4-2 and TRBJ2-3, with D maybe TRBD2 (6 bases). The length of the CDR3 is 18 residues. Germline values: CDR1 LGHNA, CDR2 YNFKEQ. V was cut by 3 bases and J by 0 bases, with 19 bases left in between. The CDR3 nucleotides are TGTGCCAGCAGCCAGGAGGCGAGGATAGCGGTTAGCACAGATACGCAGTATTTT. It specifies CASSQEARIAVSTDTQYF.

The V and J genes are TRBV5-8 and TRBJ1-5; unclear D gene. CDR1 is SGHTS, CDR2 YDEGEE, per germline. The CDR3 has 16 amino acids. The germline V and J ends were trimmed by 4 bases and 3 bases, with 17 bases remaining between them. CDR3 coding DNA: TGTGCCAGCAGCAGCTCTTCGAACAGATACAATCAGCCCCAGCATTTT. Encoded protein: CASSSSSNRYNQPQHF.

This clone was picked up a small number of times. The V gene is TRBV18, the J gene TRBJ2-1; tentative D call: TRBD1 (6 bases). CDR3 size: 16 residues. V was shortened by 2 bases and J by 0 bases, with 11 bases between the two germline ends. The germline CDR1 and CDR2 sequences are KGHSH and LQKENI. The CDR3 bases are TGTGCCAGCTCACCAGACAGGCCGAGCTCCTACAATGAGCAGTTCTTC. Amino acids: CASSPDRPSSYNEQFF.

The chain employs TRBV6-1 and TRBJ1-1, with unresolved D. CDR1 is MNHNS and CDR2 is SASEGT in the germline V gene. Trimming shortened V by 7 bases and J by 1 base, and 4 bases separated the two germline ends. CDR3 length: 11 amino acids. This CDR3 reads CASKRNTEAFF. The CDR3 DNA reads TGTGCCAGCAAGAGGAACACTGAAGCTTTCTTT.

This chain links TRBV5-6 with TRBJ2-5; TRBD1 matches at 7 bases. There are 13 residues in the CDR3. The V segment lost 4 bases and the J segment 5 bases; nucleotides outside the gene matches: 5. Germline assignment: CDR1 SGHDT and CDR2 YYEEEE. The CDR3 sequence: CASSQQGEETQYF. In DNA form, the CDR3 reads TGTGCCAGCAGCCAGCAGGGGGAGGAGACCCAGTACTTC.

This clone was found a few times. The gene calls are TRBV6-5 and TRBJ2-7, with D tentatively TRBD2 (7 bases). Germline loops: CDR1 MNHEY, CDR2 SVGAGI. The V end lost 6 bases, the J end lost 3 bases, and 18 bases lay between the germline ends. The CDR3 loop spans 15 amino acids. The CDR3 here is CASSHPRGGIYEQYF. In nucleotides, the CDR3 is TGTGCCAGCAGCCACCCTCGCGGGGGCATCTACGAGCAGTACTTC.

The chain employs TRBV4-2 and TRBJ2-6, with D unresolved. The CDR3 consists of 17 residues. CDR1 and CDR2 (germline): LGHNA, YNFKEQ. The ends were cut back, 4 bases at V and 0 bases at J, with 13 bases in the middle. CDR3 protein: CASSRDSGPSGANVLTF. The CDR3 DNA reads as TGTGCCAGCAGCCGCGATTCTGGGCCCTCTGGGGCCAACGTCCTGACTTTC.